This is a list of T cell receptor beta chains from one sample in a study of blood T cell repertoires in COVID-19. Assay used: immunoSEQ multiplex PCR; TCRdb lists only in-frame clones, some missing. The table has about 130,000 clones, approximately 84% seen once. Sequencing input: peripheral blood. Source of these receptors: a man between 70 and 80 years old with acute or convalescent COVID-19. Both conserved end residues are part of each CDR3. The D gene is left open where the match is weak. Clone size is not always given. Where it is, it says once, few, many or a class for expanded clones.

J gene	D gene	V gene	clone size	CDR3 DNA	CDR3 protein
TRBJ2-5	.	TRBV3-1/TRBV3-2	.	TGTGCCAGCAGCCTAGGACAGCGGGATCCCTACTTC	CASSLGQRDPYF
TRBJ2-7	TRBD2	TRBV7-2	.	TGTGCCACCAAGCGGGGGGCAAACTCCTACGAGCAGTACTTC	CATKRGANSYEQYF
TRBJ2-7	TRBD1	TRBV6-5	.	TGTGCCAGCAGTCCTTTGGGACAGCGAACCTACGAGCAGTACTTC	CASSPLGQRTYEQYF
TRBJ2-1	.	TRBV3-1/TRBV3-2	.	TGTGCCAGCAGCCAAGTTTCGAGTTGGCAGTTCTTC	CASSQVSSWQFF
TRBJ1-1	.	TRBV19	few	TGTGCCAGTAGTATAGCGGGGGGGACTGAAGCTTTCTTT	CASSIAGGTEAFF
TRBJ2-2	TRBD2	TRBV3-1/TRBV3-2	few	TGTGCCAGCAAACGGACTAGCGGCGGGGAGCTGTTTTTT	CASKRTSGGELFF
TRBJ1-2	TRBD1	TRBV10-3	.	TGTGCCATCAGTGAGCGGACAGGGATAGCTAACTATGGCTACACCTTC	CAISERTGIANYGYTF
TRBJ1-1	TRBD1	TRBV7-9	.	TGTGCCAGCAGCGGGACAGGGTCTTTAGCTTTCTTT	CASSGTGSLAFF
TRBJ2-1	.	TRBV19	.	TGTGCCAGTAGTATCGTCACTAGCCGAAACAATGAGCAGTTCTTC	CASSIVTSRNNEQFF
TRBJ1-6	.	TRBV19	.	TGTGCCAGTAGTAGGGGAGTTCCTAGCTCCTATAATTCACCCCTCCACTTT	CASSRGVPSSYNSPLHF
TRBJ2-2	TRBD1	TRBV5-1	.	TGCGCCAGCAGCCCTGGACAGGGCACCGGGGAGCTGTTTTTT	CASSPGQGTGELFF
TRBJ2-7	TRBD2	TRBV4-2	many	TGTGCCAGCAGCCAAGATACGGGACTATCGCGCATTTACGAGCAGTACTTC	CASSQDTGLSRIYEQYF
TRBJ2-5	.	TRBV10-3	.	TGTGCCATCAAAAGGGCGGCATCAGGGGAGACCCAGTACTTC	CAIKRAASGETQYF
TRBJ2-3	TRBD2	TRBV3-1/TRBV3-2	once	TGTGCCAGCAGCCCGGCCCGGACTAGCGGGGCTGTTACGCAGTATTTT	CASSPARTSGAVTQYF
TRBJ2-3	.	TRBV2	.	TGTGCCAGCAGTGACAGAGGACACACCACAGATACGCAGTATTTT	CASSDRGHTTDTQYF
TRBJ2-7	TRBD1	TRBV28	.	TGTGCCAGCAGTTTGGGGTGGACAGGGAATTCCTACGAGCAGTACTTC	CASSLGWTGNSYEQYF
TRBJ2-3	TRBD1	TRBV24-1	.	TGTGCCACCAGTTTGCAGGGGGCTGGAACAGATACGCAGTATTTT	CATSLQGAGTDTQYF
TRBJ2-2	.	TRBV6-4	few	TGTGCCAGCAGTGACCCAGGCAGGGGCACCGGGGAGCTGTTTTTT	CASSDPGRGTGELFF
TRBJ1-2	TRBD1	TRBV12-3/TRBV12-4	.	TGTGCCAGCAGCGACAGGGTAGGCGGCTACACCTTC	CASSDRVGGYTF
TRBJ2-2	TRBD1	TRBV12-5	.	TGTGCTAGTGGTTTGGCCCGGACAGGGACCACCGGGGAGCTGTTTTTT	CASGLARTGTTGELFF
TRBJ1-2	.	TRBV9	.	TGTGCCAGCAGTCCTGGTGTGAGCGCCTTCTCCGGCTACACCTTC	CASSPGVSAFSGYTF
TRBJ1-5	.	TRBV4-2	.	TGTGCCAGCAGCCAAGCTTTCGTAGATCAGCCCCAGCATTTT	CASSQAFVDQPQHF
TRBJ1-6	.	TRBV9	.	TGTGCCAGCAGCGATCTAGGGGGATCAAATTCACCCCTCCACTTT	CASSDLGGSNSPLHF
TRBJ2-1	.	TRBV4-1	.	TGCGCCAGCAGCCCCTTGGTGGAGAGTAACCAGTTCTTC	CASSPLVESNQFF
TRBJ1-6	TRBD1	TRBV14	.	TGTGCCAGCAGCCAGCAGGGGGTTGTTGGTTCACCCCTCCACTTT	CASSQQGVVGSPLHF
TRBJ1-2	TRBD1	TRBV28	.	TGTGCCAGCAGTACCCCCTCAGGGGGCTCCCTCTATGGCTACACCTTC	CASSTPSGGSLYGYTF